This T cell receptor (beta chain) derives from a study of T-cell memory formation after mild COVID-19. General study points: Among clones peaking at day 37 in the second wave, SARS-CoV-2 specificity remained unconfirmed.

TCRdb ran MiXCR on the 5' RACE reads and lists one entry per CDR3 protein. The data contain hundreds of thousands of distinct CDR3 sequences, about 20% of them singletons. The CDR3 is made up of 16 amino acids. V shed 1 base, J shed 2 bases, and the junction held 5 bases outside the gene matches. CDR1 and CDR2 (germline): MGHRA, YSYEKL. The table lists this clonotype with a few counts. Its cognate antigen is unknown. This chain links TRBV4-1 with TRBJ2-7; 10 bases are a match to TRBD1. The specimen sequenced was PBMCs or a T cell subset sorted from them (not recorded which). The TCR was taken from a man younger than 35 who had mild COVID-19 (a few samples of this study predate the infection). Cell type and time point are not known. The CDR3 reads CASSQATGTGAYEQYF. CDR3 DNA sequence: TGCGCCAGCAGCCAAGCCACCGGGACAGGGGCCTACGAGCAGTACTTC.